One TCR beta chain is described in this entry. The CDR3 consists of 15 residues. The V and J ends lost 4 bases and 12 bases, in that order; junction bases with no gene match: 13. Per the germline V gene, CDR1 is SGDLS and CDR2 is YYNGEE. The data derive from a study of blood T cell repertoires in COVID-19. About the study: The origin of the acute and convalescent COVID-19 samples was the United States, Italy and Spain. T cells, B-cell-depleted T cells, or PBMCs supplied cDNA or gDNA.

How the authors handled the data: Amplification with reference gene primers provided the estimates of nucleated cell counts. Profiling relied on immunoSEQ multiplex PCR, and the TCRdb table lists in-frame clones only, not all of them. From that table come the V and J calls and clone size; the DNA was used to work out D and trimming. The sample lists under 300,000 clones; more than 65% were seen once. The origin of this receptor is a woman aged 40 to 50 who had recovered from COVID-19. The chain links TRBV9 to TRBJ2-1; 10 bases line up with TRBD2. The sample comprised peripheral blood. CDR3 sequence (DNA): TGTGCCAGCAGCAAGAGCGGGGGGGCCTATTTAGGGCAGTTCTTC. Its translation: CASSKSGGAYLGQFF.